A selection of T cell receptor beta chains follows, all from one sample in a study of CD8 T cell repertoires and HIV-1 epitope variants. The antigens these receptors bind are not known. Libraries were prepared by immunoSEQ multiplex PCR; TCRdb keeps only in-frame clonotypes and omits some of them. Counted here are about 4,900 clones, around 67% occurring once; the ten biggest clones make up roughly 47%. Sequenced: cultured CD8+ T cells derived from PBMCs. Receptors originate from a male donor with HIV. The CDR3 runs from the conserved cysteine through the conserved F or W. Each record gives: CDR3 length, V gene, J gene, D gene, clone size, CDR3 protein, CDR3 DNA. D genes are given only for firm matches. Some rows have no size entry. The others give once, few or many, or a class for an expanded clone.

length: 12; V: TRBV29-1; J: TRBJ1-5; D: -; size: -; CDR3: CSVSDWNQPQHF; DNA: TGCAGCGTTTCCGACTGGAATCAGCCCCAGCATTTT
length: 16; V: TRBV4-1; J: TRBJ1-2; D: TRBD1; size: -; CDR3: CASSQEVDRVIEGYTF; DNA: TGCGCCAGCAGCCAAGAGGTCGACAGGGTGATTGAGGGCTACACCTTC
length: 11; V: TRBV11-2; J: TRBJ2-3; D: -; size: -; CDR3: CASSLGDTQYF; DNA: TGTGCCAGCAGCTTAGGAGATACGCAGTATTTT
length: 10; V: TRBV2; J: TRBJ1-2; D: -; size: -; CDR3: CAEPGYGYTF; DNA: TGTGCGGAGCCCGGGTATGGCTACACCTTC
length: 14; V: TRBV15; J: TRBJ2-2; D: -; size: -; CDR3: CATSVGANTGELFF; DNA: TGTGCCACCAGTGTAGGGGCGAACACCGGGGAGCTGTTTTTT
length: 12; V: TRBV6-6; J: TRBJ1-1; D: -; size: -; CDR3: CASSYSNTEAFF; DNA: TGTGCCAGCAGTTACTCCAACACTGAAGCTTTCTTT
length: 15; V: TRBV7-3; J: TRBJ2-7; D: TRBD2; size: -; CDR3: CASSLLAGGSYEQYF; DNA: TGTGCCAGCAGCTTATTAGCGGGGGGTTCCTACGAGCAGTACTTC
length: 16; V: TRBV7-2; J: TRBJ2-7; D: -; size: -; CDR3: CASSLAPENPSYEQYF; DNA: TGTGCCAGCAGCTTAGCTCCTGAAAATCCCTCCTACGAGCAGTACTTC
length: 15; V: TRBV27; J: TRBJ2-1; D: -; size: -; CDR3: CASSWDGSSYNEQFF; DNA: TGTGCCAGCAGTTGGGACGGTAGCTCCTACAATGAGCAGTTCTTC
length: 14; V: TRBV7-7; J: TRBJ1-6; D: TRBD1; size: few; CDR3: CASSSGQGNSPLHF; DNA: TGTGCCAGCAGCTCAGGACAGGGTAATTCACCCCTCCACTTT
length: 11; V: TRBV20-1; J: TRBJ1-1; D: -; size: -; CDR3: CSASIPASAFF; DNA: TGCAGTGCTAGTATTCCAGCGTCGGCTTTCTTT
length: 18; V: TRBV6-1; J: TRBJ1-6; D: TRBD1; size: few; CDR3: CATSEGGTGAQLGPPLHF; DNA: TGTGCCACCAGTGAGGGAGGGACAGGGGCCCAACTGGGGCCACCCCTCCACTTT
length: 16; V: TRBV13; J: TRBJ2-5; D: TRBD2; size: -; CDR3: CASSSGLAGVVETQYF; DNA: TGTGCCAGCAGCTCCGGACTAGCGGGAGTTGTGGAGACCCAGTACTTC
length: 17; V: TRBV10-3; J: TRBJ2-7; D: -; size: -; CDR3: CAISDPPESGISYEQYF; DNA: TGTGCCATCAGTGACCCCCCCGAGTCAGGAATTAGCTACGAGCAGTACTTC
length: 13; V: TRBV11-2; J: TRBJ2-7; D: -; size: -; CDR3: CASSLSPQDAPHF; DNA: TGTGCCAGCAGCTTAAGTCCGCAGGACGCCCCGCACTTC
length: 15; V: TRBV28; J: TRBJ2-5; D: -; size: few; CDR3: CASSSVDRDQETQYF; DNA: TGTGCCAGCAGTTCCGTCGACCGAGACCAAGAGACCCAGTACTTC
length: 14; V: TRBV29-1; J: TRBJ2-1; D: TRBD1; size: -; CDR3: CSVENRGRYNEQFF; DNA: TGCAGCGTTGAAAACAGGGGGAGATACAATGAGCAGTTCTTC
length: 15; V: TRBV4-3; J: TRBJ1-5; D: TRBD1; size: -; CDR3: CASSQTYRGRQPQHF; DNA: TGCGCCAGCAGCCAAACTTACAGGGGGCGTCAGCCCCAGCATTTT
length: 15; V: TRBV10-3; J: TRBJ1-6; D: -; size: -; CDR3: CAISESIGGNSPLHF; DNA: TGTGCCATCAGTGAGTCGATAGGCGGGAATTCACCCCTCCACTTT
length: 14; V: TRBV28; J: TRBJ2-7; D: -; size: -; CDR3: CASSSSVGGYEQYF; DNA: TGTGCCAGCAGTTCCTCGGTTGGCGGTTACGAGCAGTACTTC
length: 17; V: TRBV29-1; J: TRBJ2-1; D: -; size: -; CDR3: CSVEDVFGGASYNEQFF; DNA: TGCAGCGTTGAAGATGTTTTCGGGGGTGCGTCCTACAATGAGCAGTTCTTC
length: 15; V: TRBV4-3; J: TRBJ1-6; D: TRBD1; size: -; CDR3: CASSQVVGGNSPLHF; DNA: TGCGCCAGCAGCCAAGTGGTAGGGGGCAATTCACCCCTCCACTTT
length: 16; V: TRBV29-1; J: TRBJ1-1; D: -; size: -; CDR3: CSVWEWLGDAEVEAFF; DNA: TGCAGCGTGTGGGAATGGTTGGGAGATGCGGAGGTTGAAGCTTTCTTT
length: 14; V: TRBV12-5; J: TRBJ1-6; D: -; size: -; CDR3: CASGFRQTDSPLHF; DNA: TGTGCTAGTGGTTTTAGACAGACGGATTCACCCCTCCACTTT
length: 15; V: TRBV7-8; J: TRBJ2-7; D: TRBD1; size: few; CDR3: CASSLEGRGNDEQYF; DNA: TGTGCCAGCAGCTTAGAGGGCAGGGGGAACGACGAGCAGTACTTC
length: 15; V: TRBV4-1; J: TRBJ2-1; D: -; size: -; CDR3: CASSQVLRGYNEQFF; DNA: TGCGCCAGCAGCCAAGTATTACGGGGGTACAATGAGCAGTTCTTC
length: 16; V: TRBV19; J: TRBJ1-1; D: -; size: -; CDR3: CASSFAGTGRLEEAFF; DNA: TGTGCCAGTAGTTTTGCCGGTACAGGGCGGCTCGAAGAAGCTTTCTTT
length: 13; V: TRBV5-5; J: TRBJ2-7; D: -; size: -; CDR3: CASSLVGDYEQYF; DNA: TGTGCCAGCAGCTTGGTAGGGGACTACGAGCAGTACTTC
length: 12; V: TRBV5-8; J: TRBJ1-1; D: -; size: -; CDR3: CASSSWTREAFF; DNA: TGTGCCAGCAGCTCCTGGACTCGAGAAGCTTTCTTT
length: 14; V: TRBV6-6; J: TRBJ1-1; D: -; size: few; CDR3: CASSYLDMNTEAFF; DNA: TGTGCCAGCAGTTACTTGGATATGAACACTGAAGCTTTCTTT
length: 17; V: TRBV7-9; J: TRBJ2-1; D: TRBD2; size: -; CDR3: CASSSFFFSGSRDEQFF; DNA: TGTGCCAGCAGCTCATTCTTCTTTAGCGGGAGTAGGGATGAGCAGTTCTTC
length: 15; V: TRBV19; J: TRBJ1-4; D: -; size: -; CDR3: CASSTQGVTNEKLFF; DNA: TGTGCCAGTAGTACCCAGGGAGTCACTAATGAAAAACTGTTTTTT
length: 14; V: TRBV5-1; J: TRBJ2-3; D: -; size: -; CDR3: CASSFDKTTDTQYF; DNA: TGCGCCAGCAGCTTTGATAAGACCACAGATACGCAGTATTTT
length: 16; V: TRBV28; J: TRBJ1-2; D: -; size: large; CDR3: CASSIRPTDFDYGYTF; DNA: TGTGCCAGCAGTATACGCCCGACAGATTTCGACTATGGCTACACCTTC
length: 15; V: TRBV4-1; J: TRBJ2-1; D: -; size: -; CDR3: CASRLGTYSYNEQFF; DNA: TGCGCCAGCAGACTAGGGACATACTCCTACAATGAGCAGTTCTTC
length: 14; V: TRBV7-6; J: TRBJ2-7; D: -; size: -; CDR3: CASSLRDTYYEQYF; DNA: TGTGCCAGCAGCTTACGGGACACATACTACGAGCAGTACTTC
length: 14; V: TRBV9; J: TRBJ1-6; D: -; size: -; CDR3: CASSVGSYNSPLHF; DNA: TGTGCCAGCAGCGTTGGTTCCTATAATTCACCCCTCCACTTT
length: 16; V: TRBV27; J: TRBJ2-7; D: -; size: large; CDR3: CASSLTSGTFAYEQYF; DNA: TGTGCCAGCAGCTTAACCTCAGGGACTTTCGCCTACGAGCAGTACTTC
length: 11; V: TRBV12-5; J: TRBJ2-7; D: -; size: -; CDR3: CASGSGGEQYF; DNA: TGTGCTAGTGGTTCTGGGGGCGAGCAGTACTTC
length: 12; V: TRBV18; J: TRBJ2-5; D: -; size: -; CDR3: CASSPLSETQYF; DNA: TGTGCCAGCTCACCTCTATCAGAGACCCAGTACTTC
length: 13; V: TRBV7-2; J: TRBJ2-3; D: -; size: -; CDR3: CASSLDGAQTQYF; DNA: TGTGCCAGCAGCTTAGACGGGGCCCAGACGCAGTATTTT
length: 13; V: TRBV27; J: TRBJ2-7; D: TRBD2; size: few; CDR3: CASRMGLSYEQYF; DNA: TGTGCCAGCAGGATGGGACTATCCTACGAGCAGTACTTC
length: 11; V: TRBV11-2; J: TRBJ1-2; D: TRBD1; size: few; CDR3: CASRDRTLAVF; DNA: TGTGCCTCGAGGGACAGGACATTGGCGGTCTTC
length: 13; V: TRBV10-2; J: TRBJ2-5; D: -; size: -; CDR3: CASSEVEEETQYF; DNA: TGCGCCAGCAGTGAGGTGGAGGAAGAGACCCAGTACTTC
length: 16; V: TRBV6-5; J: TRBJ2-1; D: TRBD2; size: -; CDR3: CASSYSTTSGGNEQFF; DNA: TGTGCCAGCAGTTACTCGACGACTAGCGGGGGTAATGAGCAGTTCTTC
length: 12; V: TRBV19; J: TRBJ1-3; D: -; size: -; CDR3: CASSISGNTIYF; DNA: TGTGCCAGTAGTATCTCCGGGAACACCATATATTTT